This paragraph covers one TCR beta chain sequence. This CDR3 region has 13 residues. V was pared by 2 bases and J by 3 bases, with 4 bases between. Generated by immunoSEQ multiplex PCR, the TCRdb table keeps only in-frame clones and is missing some. This table holds around 100,000 clones, 89% found once. This sample was taken from a study of blood T cell repertoires in COVID-19. The specimen sequenced was peripheral blood. This receptor was identified in a man aged 60 to 75 with COVID-19, enrolled during active disease. V usage is TRBV12-3 or TRBV12-4 and J usage is TRBJ2-2; D not certain. CDR3 loop: CASSLLYTGELFF. Here the CDR3 DNA reads TGTGCCAGCAGTTTACTGTACACCGGGGAGCTGTTTTTT.